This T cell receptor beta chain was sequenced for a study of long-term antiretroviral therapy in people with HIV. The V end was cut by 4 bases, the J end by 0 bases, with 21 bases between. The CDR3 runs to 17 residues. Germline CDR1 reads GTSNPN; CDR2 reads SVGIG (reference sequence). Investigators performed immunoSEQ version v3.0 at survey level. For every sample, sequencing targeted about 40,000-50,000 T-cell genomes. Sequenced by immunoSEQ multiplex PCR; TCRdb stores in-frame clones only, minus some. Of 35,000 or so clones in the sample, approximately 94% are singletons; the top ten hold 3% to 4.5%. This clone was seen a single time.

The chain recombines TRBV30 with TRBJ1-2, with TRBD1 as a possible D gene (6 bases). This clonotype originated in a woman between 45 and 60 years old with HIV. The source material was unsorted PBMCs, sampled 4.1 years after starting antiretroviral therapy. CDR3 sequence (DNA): TGTGCCTGGACTCGGGGACGAAGGGGGGCGGCTAACTATGGCTACACCTTC. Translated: CAWTRGRRGAANYGYTF.